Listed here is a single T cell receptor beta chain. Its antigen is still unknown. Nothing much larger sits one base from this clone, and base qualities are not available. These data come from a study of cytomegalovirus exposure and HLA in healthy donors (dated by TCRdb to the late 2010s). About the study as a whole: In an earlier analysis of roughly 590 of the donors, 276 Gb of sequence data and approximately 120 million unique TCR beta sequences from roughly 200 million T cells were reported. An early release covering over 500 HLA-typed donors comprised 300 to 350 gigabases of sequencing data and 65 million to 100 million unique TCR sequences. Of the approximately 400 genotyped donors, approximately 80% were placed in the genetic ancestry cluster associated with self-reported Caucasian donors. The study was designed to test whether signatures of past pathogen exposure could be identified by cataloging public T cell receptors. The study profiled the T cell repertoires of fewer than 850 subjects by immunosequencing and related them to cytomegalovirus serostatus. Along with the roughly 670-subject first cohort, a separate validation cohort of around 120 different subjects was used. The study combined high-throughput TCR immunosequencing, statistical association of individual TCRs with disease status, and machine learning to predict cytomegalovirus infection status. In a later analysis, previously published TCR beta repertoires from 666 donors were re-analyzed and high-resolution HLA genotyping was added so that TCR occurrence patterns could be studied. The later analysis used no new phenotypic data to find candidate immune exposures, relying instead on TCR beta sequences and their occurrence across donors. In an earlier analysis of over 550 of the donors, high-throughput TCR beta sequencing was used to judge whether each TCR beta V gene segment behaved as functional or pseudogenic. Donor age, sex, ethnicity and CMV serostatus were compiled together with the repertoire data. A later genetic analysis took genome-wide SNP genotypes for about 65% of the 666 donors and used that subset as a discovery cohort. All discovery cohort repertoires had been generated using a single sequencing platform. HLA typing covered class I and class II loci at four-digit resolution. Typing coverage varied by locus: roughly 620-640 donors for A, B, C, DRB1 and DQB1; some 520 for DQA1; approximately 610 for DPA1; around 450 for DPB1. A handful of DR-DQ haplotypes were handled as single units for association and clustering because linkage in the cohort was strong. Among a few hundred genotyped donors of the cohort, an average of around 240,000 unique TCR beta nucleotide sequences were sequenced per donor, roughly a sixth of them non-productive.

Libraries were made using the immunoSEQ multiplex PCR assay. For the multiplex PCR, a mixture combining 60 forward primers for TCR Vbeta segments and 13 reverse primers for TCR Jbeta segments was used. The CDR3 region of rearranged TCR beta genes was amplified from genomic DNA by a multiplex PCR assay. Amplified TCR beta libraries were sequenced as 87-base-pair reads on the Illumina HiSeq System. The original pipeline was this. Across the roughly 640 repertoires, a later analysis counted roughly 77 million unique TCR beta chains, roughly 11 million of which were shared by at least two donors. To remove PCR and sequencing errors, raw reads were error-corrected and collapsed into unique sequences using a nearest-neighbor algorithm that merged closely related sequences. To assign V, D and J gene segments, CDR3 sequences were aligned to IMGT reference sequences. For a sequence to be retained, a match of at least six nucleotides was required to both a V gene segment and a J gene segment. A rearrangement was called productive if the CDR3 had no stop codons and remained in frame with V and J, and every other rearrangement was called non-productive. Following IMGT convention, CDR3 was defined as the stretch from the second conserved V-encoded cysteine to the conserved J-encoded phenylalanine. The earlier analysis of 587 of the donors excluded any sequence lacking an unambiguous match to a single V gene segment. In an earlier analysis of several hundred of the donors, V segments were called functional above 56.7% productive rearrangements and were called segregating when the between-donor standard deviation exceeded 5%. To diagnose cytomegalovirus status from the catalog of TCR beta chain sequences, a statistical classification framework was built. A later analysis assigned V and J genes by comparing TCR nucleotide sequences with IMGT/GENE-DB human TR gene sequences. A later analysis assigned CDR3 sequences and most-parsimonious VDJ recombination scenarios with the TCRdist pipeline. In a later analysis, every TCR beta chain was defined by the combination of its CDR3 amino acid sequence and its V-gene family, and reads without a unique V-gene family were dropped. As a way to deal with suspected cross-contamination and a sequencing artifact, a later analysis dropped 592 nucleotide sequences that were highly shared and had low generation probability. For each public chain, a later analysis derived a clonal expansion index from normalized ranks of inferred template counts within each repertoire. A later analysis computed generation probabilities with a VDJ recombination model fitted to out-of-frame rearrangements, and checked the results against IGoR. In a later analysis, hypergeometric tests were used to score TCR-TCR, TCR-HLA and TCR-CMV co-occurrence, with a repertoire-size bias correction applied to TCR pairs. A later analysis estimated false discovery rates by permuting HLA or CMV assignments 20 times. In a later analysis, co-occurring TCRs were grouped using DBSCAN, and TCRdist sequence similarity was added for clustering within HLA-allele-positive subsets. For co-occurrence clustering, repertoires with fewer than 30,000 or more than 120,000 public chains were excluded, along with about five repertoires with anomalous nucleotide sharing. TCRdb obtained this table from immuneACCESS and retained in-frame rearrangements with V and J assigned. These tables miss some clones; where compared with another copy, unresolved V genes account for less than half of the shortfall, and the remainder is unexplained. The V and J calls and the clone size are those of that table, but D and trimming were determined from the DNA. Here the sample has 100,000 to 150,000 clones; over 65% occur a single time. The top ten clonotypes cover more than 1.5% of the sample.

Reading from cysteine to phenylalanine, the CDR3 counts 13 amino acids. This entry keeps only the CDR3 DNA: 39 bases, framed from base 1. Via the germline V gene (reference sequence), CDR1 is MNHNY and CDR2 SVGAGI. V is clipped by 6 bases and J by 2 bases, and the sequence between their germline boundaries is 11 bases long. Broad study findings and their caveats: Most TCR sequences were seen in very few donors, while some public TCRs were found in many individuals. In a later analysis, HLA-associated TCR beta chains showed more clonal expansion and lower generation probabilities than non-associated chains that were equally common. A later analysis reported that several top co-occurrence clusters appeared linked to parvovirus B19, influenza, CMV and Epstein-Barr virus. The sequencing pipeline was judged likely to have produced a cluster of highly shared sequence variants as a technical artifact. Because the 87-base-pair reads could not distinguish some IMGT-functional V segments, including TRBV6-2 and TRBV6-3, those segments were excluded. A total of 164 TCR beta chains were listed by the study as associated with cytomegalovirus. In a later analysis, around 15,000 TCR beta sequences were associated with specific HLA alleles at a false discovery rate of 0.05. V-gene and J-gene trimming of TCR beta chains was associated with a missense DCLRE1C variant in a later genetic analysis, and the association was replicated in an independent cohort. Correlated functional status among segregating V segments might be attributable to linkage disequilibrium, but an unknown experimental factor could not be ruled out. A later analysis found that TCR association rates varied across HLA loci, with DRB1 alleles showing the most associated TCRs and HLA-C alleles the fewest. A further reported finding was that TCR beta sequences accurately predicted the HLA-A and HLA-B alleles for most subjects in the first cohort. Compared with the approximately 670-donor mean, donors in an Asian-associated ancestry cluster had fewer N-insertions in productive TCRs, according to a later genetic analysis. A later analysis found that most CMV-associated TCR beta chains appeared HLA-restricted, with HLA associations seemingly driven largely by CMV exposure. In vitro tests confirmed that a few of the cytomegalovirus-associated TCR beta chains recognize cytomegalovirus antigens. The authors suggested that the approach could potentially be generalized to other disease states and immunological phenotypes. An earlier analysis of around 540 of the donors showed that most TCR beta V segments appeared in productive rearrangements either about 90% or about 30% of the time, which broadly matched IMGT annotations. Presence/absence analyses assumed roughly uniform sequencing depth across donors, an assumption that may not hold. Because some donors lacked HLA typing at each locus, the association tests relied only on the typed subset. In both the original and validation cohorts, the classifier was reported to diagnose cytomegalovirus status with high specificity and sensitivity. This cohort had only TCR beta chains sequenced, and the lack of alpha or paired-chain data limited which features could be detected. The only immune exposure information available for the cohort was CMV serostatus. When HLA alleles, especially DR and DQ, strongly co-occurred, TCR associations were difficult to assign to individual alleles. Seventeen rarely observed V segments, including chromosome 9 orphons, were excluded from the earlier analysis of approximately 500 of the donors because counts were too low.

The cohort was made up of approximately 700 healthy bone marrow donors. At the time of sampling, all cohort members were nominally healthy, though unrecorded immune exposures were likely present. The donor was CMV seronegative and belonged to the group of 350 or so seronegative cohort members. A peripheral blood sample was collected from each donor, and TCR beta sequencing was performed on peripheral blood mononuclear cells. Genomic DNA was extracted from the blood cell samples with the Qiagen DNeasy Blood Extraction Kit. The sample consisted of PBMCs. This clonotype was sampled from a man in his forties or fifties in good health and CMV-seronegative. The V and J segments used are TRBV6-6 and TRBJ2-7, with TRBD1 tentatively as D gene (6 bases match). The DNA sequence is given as TGTGCCAGCAGCGGGGACATCGCCTACGAGCAGTACTTC. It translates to CASSGDIAYEQYF.